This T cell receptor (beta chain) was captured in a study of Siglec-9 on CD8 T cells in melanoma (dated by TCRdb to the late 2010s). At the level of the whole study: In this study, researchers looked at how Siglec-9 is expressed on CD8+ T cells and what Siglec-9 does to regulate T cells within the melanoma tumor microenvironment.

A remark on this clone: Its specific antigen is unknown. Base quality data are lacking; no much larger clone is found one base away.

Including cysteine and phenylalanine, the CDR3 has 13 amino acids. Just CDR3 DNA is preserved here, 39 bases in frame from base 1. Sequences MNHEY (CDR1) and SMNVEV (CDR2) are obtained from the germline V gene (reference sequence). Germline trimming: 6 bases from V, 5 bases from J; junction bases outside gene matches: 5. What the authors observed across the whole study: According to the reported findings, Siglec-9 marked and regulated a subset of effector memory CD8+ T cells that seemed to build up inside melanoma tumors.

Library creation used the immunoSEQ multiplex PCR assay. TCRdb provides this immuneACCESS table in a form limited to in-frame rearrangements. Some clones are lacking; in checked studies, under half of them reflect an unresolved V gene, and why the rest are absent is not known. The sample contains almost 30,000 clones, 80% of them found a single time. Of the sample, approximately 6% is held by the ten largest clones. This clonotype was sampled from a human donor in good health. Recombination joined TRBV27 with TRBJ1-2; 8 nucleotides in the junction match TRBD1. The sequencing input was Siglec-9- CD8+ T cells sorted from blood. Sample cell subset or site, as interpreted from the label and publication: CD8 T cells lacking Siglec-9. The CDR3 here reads CASSMTGAYGYTF. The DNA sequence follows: TGTGCCAGCAGCATGACAGGGGCGTATGGCTACACCTTC.